The source of this TCR beta chain is a study of MAIT cells during Salmonella Paratyphi A infection (dated by TCRdb to the late 2010s). Broadly, across the study: A single dose of 1-5x10^3 CFU of S. Paratyphi A strain NVGH308 was ingested by adult volunteers aged 18 to 60. Ciprofloxacin 500 mg twice daily for 14 days, starting at diagnosis, was given to diagnosed volunteers.

CDR1 and CDR2 are drawn from the germline V gene: MRHNA, SNTAGT. Reading from cysteine to phenylalanine, the CDR3 counts 15 amino acids. The kept DNA is CDR3 alone, 45 bases in frame from the first base. A word on this clonotype: It has no known antigen specificity. One junction end does not reproduce the germline sequence, and a read error may be involved.

The intended sense of this specimen's time point label: mid-infection, around enteric fever diagnosis. MAIT cells were defined as Valpha7.2+ CD161+ T cells and were identified and sorted by flow cytometry. Circulating MAIT cell TCRbeta repertoires were profiled longitudinally in five or six volunteers in whom enteric fever developed after controlled oral challenge with live Salmonella Paratyphi A. Every diagnosed volunteer provided MAIT cell samples at three timepoints: pre-infection, mid-infection and post-infection. A diagnosis of enteric fever required Paratyphi A bacteremia and/or a persistent fever above 38 degrees C that lasted more than 12 hours. Infection was diagnosed in challenged volunteers between day 4 and day 7 after challenge. For RNA extraction, between roughly 4,500 and 10,000 MAIT cells from each sample were sorted straight into RNAqueous-Micro lysis buffer. Lymphoprep gradient centrifugation was used to isolate peripheral blood mononuclear cells from both the blood samples and the leukocyte cones. Cell sorting used a BD FACSAria Fusion or BD FACSAria III sorter.

Study-wide findings and limitations: Diagnosed volunteers showed more expansion or contraction among top five MAIT clonotypes than healthy controls (roughly 0.5 versus 0.14), suggesting infection-driven repertoire reshaping. A significant decrease in the space occupied by over-represented MAIT clonotypes was found from baseline to mid-infection (approximately 0.16 to 0.098), whereas no significant post-infection difference was found. Although the availability of volunteer samples limited sample sizes, the sizes were judged adequate for detecting differences between groups. MAIT cell TRBV usage was oligoclonal with a preference for TRBV20 and TRBV6, and infection did not appear to change this usage.

Libraries were prepared through 5' RACE. TCRbeta was amplified in two rounds of PCR using Phusion High-Fidelity polymerase, and the primers added sample-specific barcodes. TCRbeta libraries were made through template-switch cDNA synthesis using SMARTScribe reverse transcriptase and a TRBC-specific primer. The barcoded samples were pooled and then prepared using the NEBNext Ultra DNA Library Prep Kit for Illumina. Sequencing of the libraries took place on an Illumina MiSeq using the MiSeq reagent kit v2, 300 cycles. The study's own analysis went as follows. Jemultiplexer demultiplexed the reads by barcode, and MiTCR with default parameters aligned the reads. Non-functional sequences were removed with VDJtools, and each clonotype was defined by its amino acid sequence, with frequencies calculated from the assigned sequence reads. Clonal space homeostasis binned clonotypes by frequency as over-represented (0.05-1), large, medium and small. In-frame beta chains were kept once TCRdb had trimmed the public reads at Q25 with fastp and called clones with MiXCR. Rows with one shared CDR3 protein collapse into an entry with the most common genes and DNA. What appears here as the V and J calls and clone size reflects TCRdb's work, not the paper's. The sample has more than 700 distinct CDR3 sequences on record, roughly a fifth of them singletons. The ten largest clones represent around 40% of the sample.

The sample in question was MAIT cells from PBMCs, obtained at the middle sampling point of the challenge study. This chain joins TRBV6-4 to TRBJ2-2; the D gene assignment is ambiguous. The TCR was taken from a person aged 18-69 years who was deliberately infected with Salmonella Paratyphi A in a paratyphoid fever challenge study. The nucleotides read TGTGCCAACAGTGACACCCCGGACAACACCGGGGAGCTGTTTTTT. Translated, this gives CANSDTPDNTGELFF.